Sequencing of this T cell receptor beta chain was carried out in a study of blood T cell repertoires in COVID-19. Using immunoSEQ multiplex PCR, the repertoire was profiled, and TCRdb retains in-frame clones only, with some absent. The sample has over 250,000 clones; 85% to 90% are singletons. The sample taken for sequencing was PBMCs or T cells enriched from blood (not recorded which). This TCR was sampled from a man in his forties or fifties who had recovered from COVID-19.

This CDR3 reads CASSQGAGMDSYNEQFF. The CDR3, as DNA: TGTGCCAGCAGCCAAGGGGCGGGGATGGACTCCTACAATGAGCAGTTCTTC. The chain couples TRBV4-2 to TRBJ2-1; maybe TRBD2 (6 bases). Deletions cut 1 base from V and 0 bases from J, with 13 bases between. CDR1 is LGHNA and CDR2 is YNFKEQ in the germline V gene. CDR3 length: 17 amino acids.